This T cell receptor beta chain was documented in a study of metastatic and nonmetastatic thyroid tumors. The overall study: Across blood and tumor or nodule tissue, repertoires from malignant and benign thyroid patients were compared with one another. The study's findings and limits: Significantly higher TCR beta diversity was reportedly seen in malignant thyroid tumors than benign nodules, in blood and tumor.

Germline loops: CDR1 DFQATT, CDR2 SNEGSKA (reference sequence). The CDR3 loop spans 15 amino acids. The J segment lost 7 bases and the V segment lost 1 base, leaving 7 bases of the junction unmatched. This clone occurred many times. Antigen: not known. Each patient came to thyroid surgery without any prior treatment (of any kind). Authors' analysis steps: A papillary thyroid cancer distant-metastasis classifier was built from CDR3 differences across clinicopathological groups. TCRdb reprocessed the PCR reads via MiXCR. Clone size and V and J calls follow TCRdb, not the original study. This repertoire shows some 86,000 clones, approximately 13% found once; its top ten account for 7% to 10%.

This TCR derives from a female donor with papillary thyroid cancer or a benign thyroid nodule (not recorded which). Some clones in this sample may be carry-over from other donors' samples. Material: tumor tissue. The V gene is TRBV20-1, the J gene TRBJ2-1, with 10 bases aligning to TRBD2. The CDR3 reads CSARGWTSGGNEQFF. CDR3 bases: TGCAGTGCTAGAGGCTGGACTAGCGGAGGAAATGAGCAGTTCTTC.